This T cell receptor (beta chain) was captured in a study of cytomegalovirus exposure and HLA in healthy donors. Findings and caveats of the study: Rare TCR sequences predominated, though certain public TCRs were found in many donors.

A note on this clone: Its antigen remains unidentified.

60 Vbeta and 13 Jbeta primers were used in PCR. Some clones are missing from TCRdb's copy, which holds only in-frame ones; the method was immunoSEQ multiplex PCR. The data hold around 150,000 clones, with more than 60% observed a single time. The germline V gene has CDR1 LGHNA and CDR2 YNFKEQ. The CDR3 runs to 11 residues. V was cut by 5 bases and J by 3 bases, with 5 bases left in between. The chain has TRBV4-2 and TRBJ2-7, with no clear D. The sequence came from a woman between 55 and 75 years old in good health and CMV-seronegative. The material sequenced was PBMCs. This CDR3 is CASSFNYEQYF. The DNA for the CDR3 is TGTGCCAGCAGCTTTAACTACGAGCAGTACTTC.